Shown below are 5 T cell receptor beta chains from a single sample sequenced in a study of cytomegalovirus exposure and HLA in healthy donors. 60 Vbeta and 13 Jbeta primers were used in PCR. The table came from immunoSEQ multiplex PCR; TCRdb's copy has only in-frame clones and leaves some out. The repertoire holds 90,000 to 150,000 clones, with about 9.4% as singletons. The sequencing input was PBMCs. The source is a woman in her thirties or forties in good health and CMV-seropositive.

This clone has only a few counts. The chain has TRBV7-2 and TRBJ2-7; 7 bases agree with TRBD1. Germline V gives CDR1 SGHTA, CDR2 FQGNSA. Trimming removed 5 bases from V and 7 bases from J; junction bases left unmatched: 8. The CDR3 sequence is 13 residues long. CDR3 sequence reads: CASSPDRALEQYF. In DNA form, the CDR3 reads TGTGCCAGCAGCCCAGACAGGGCCCTAGAGCAGTACTTC. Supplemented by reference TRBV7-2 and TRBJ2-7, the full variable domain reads GAGVSQSPSNKVTEKGKDVELRCDPISGHTALYWYRQSLGQGLEFLIYFQGNSAPDKSGLPSDRFSAERTGGSVSTLTIQRTQQEDSAVYLCASSPDRALEQYFGPGTRLTVT.

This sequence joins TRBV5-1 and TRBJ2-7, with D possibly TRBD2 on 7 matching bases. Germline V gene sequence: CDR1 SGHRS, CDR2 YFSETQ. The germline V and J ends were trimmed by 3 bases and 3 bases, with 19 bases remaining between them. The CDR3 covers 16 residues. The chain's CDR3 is CASSSGGLMAGYEQYF. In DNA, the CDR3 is TGCGCCAGCAGCTCGGGGGGCTTAATGGCTGGCTACGAGCAGTACTTC.

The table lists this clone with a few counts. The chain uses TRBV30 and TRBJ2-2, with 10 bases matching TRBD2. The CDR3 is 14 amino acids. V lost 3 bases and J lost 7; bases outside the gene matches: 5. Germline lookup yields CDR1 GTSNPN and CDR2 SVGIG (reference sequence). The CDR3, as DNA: TGTGCCTGGAGCGAGGGACTAGCGAGCGGGGAGCTGTTTTTT. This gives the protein CAWSEGLASGELFF.

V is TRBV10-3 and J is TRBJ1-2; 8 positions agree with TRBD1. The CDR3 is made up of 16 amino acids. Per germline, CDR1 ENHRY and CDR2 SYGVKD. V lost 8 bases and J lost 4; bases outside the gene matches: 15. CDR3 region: CAISPGQGAMFYGYTF. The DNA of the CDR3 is TGTGCCATCTCCCCCGGACAGGGCGCAATGTTCTATGGCTACACCTTC.

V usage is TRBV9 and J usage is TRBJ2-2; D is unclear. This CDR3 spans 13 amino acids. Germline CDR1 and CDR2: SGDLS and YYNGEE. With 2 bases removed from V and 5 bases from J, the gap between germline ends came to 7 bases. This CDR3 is CASSVPLTGELFF. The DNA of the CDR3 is TGTGCCAGCAGCGTTCCCCTGACCGGGGAGCTGTTTTTT.